Listed here are 29 T cell receptor beta chains from one sample, sequenced in a study of T cells in Graves' hyperthyroidism and ophthalmopathy. The source material, RNA transcripts, was used to amplify TCR beta CDR3 regions. When the TCR CDR3 underwent first-round RT-PCR, the HTBI primer set was used. MiXCR, run by TCRdb on the multiplex PCR reads, gives a single entry per CDR3 protein. The sample contains 500,000 to 650,000 distinct CDR3 sequences, about 14% of which appear only once. What was sequenced was blood. The source is a woman in her 50s with Graves' ophthalmopathy.

This clonotype was observed many times. The V call is TRBV7-9, the J call TRBJ2-1, with a possible D match to TRBD2 (5 bases). CDR3 length: 14 amino acids. Germline V lookup: CDR1 SEHNR, CDR2 FQNEAQ (reference sequence). V was trimmed by 4 bases and J by 4 bases, leaving 11 bases between them. CDR3 residues: CASSSVDFYNEQFF. The DNA for the CDR3 is TGTGCCAGCAGCTCCGTGGACTTTTACAATGAGCAGTTCTTC.

This clonotype has ten or more counts. The rearrangement joins TRBV29-1 to TRBJ2-1; 12 bases match TRBD2. The CDR3 consists of 14 residues. The V gene end was trimmed by 7 bases and the J gene end by 5 bases; junction bases not matched to a gene: 6. Germline V gene lookup returns CDR1 SQVTM and CDR2 ANQGSEA. CDR3 coding DNA: TGCAGCGCCCCGGGACTAGCGGGTGACAATGAGCAGTTCTTC. It codes for CSAPGLAGDNEQFF.

Ten or more counts support this clonotype. This chain joins TRBV5-5 and TRBJ2-7, with 9 nucleotides matching TRBD1. The CDR3 runs to 14 residues. In germline, CDR1 is SGHKS, CDR2 YYEKEE (reference sequence). The J segment lost 4 bases and the V segment lost 3 bases, leaving 5 bases of the junction unmatched. CDR3 region: CASSWGTGMYEQYF. The CDR3 coding sequence is TGTGCCAGCAGCTGGGGGACAGGGATGTACGAGCAGTACTTC.

This clonotype has at least ten counts. The genes are TRBV19 and TRBJ2-1, with TRBD1 as a possible D gene (6 bases). Deletions cut 8 bases from V and 0 bases from J, with 17 bases between. Germline V gene data show CDR1 as LNHDA and CDR2 as SQIVND (reference sequence). The CDR3 sequence is 16 residues long. As DNA, the CDR3 is TGTGCCAGTCGATCGGACAGACCGAGCTCCTACAATGAGCAGTTCTTC. Translating gives CASRSDRPSSYNEQFF. Based on the CDR3 plus reference TRBV19 and TRBJ2-1, the full variable domain is DGGITQSPKYLFRKEGQNVTLSCEQNLNHDAMYWYRQDPGQGLRLIYYSQIVNDFQKGDIAEGYSVSREKKESFPLTVTSAQKNPTAFYLCASRSDRPSSYNEQFFGPGTRLTVL.

Ten or more counts support this clonotype. This rearrangement joins TRBV18 to TRBJ2-7, with TRBD1 matching over 7 bases. Germline CDR1 and CDR2: KGHSH and LQKENI. With V trimmed by 4 bases and J by 6 bases, 6 bases remained unmatched. The CDR3 consists of 13 residues. The DNA of the CDR3 is TGTGCCAGCTCACTAGGACAGGTTCTCGAGCAGTACTTC. Translating it yields CASSLGQVLEQYF.

This clonotype was counted between two and nine times. V gene TRBV18 combines with J gene TRBJ1-2; TRBD1 might be the D (6 bases). The germline CDR1 and CDR2 sequences are KGHSH and LQKENI. The CDR3 loop spans 13 amino acids. Trimming cost V 2 bases and J 7 bases, with 11 bases left between them. The CDR3, as DNA: TGTGCCAGCTCACCATCAGGGGCGGGTGGCTACACCTTC. It is translated as CASSPSGAGGYTF. Full variable domain (missing parts from reference TRBV18 and TRBJ1-2): NAGVMQNPRHLVRRRGQEARLRCSPMKGHSHVYWYRQLPEEGLKFMVYLQKENIIDESGMPKERFSAEFPKEGPSILRIQQVVRGDSAAYFCASSPSGAGGYTFGSGTRLTVV.

Many counts were recorded for this clonotype. This chain uses TRBV28 with TRBJ1-5; a possible D gene is TRBD1 (5 bases). Trimming took off 6 bases at V and 5 bases at J, with 17 bases between the two ends. CDR1 is MDHEN and CDR2 is SYDVKM in the germline V gene. The CDR3 runs 15 residues. Here the CDR3 DNA reads TGTGCCAGCAGCTCCGGGGGGGTTGATGATCAGCCCCAGCATTTT. Amino acids: CASSSGGVDDQPQHF. Based on the CDR3 plus reference TRBV28 and TRBJ1-5, the full variable domain is DVKVTQSSRYLVKRTGEKVFLECVQDMDHENMFWYRQDPGLGLRLIYFSYDVKMKEKGDIPEGYSVSREKKERFSLILESASTNQTSMYLCASSSGGVDDQPQHFGDGTRLSIL.

This rearrangement joins TRBV9 to TRBJ1-4, with D possibly TRBD1 on 5 matching bases. The ends were cut back, 0 bases at V and 5 bases at J, with 8 bases in the middle. The CDR3 length is 14 residues. Germline-derived CDR1 and CDR2 are SGDLS and YYNGEE. CDR3 sequence: CASSVEDTNEKLFF. CDR3 nucleotides: TGTGCCAGCAGCGTAGAGGACACGAATGAAAAACTGTTTTTT.

The chain employs TRBV18 and TRBJ2-7; D uncertain. Germline values: CDR1 KGHSH, CDR2 LQKENI. Trimming shortened V by 6 bases and J by 6 bases, and 9 bases separated the two germline ends. The CDR3 totals 11 residues. The CDR3, as DNA: TGTGCCAGCTCGGAGACGCTCGAGCAGTACTTC. This sequence encodes CASSETLEQYF.

This clonotype was found many times. The CDR3 here is CASSSNPRGNTEAFF. DNA for the CDR3: TGTGCCAGCAGCTCAAACCCCAGGGGGAACACTGAAGCTTTCTTT. The chain carries TRBV7-9 and TRBJ1-1; maybe TRBD1 (6 bases). Deletions cut 4 bases from V and 1 base from J, with 13 bases between. CDR3 length equals 15 residues. The V gene's germline CDR1 is SEHNR and CDR2 FQNEAQ (reference sequence).

The sample holds a few counts of this clonotype. The chain uses TRBV14 and TRBJ2-7, with D unclear. The CDR3 loop spans 13 amino acids. The germline gives CDR1 SGHDN, CDR2 FVKESK. V lost 1 base to trimming and J lost 3 bases, with 7 bases between them. The CDR3 nucleotides are TGTGCCAGCAGCCAAGGACTGCTCTACGAGCAGTACTTC. Translated, it gives CASSQGLLYEQYF.

The chain uses TRBV11-2 and TRBJ1-4; no clear D. The germline gives CDR1 SGHAT, CDR2 FQNNGV. CDR3 length: 15 amino acids. V was trimmed by 0 bases and J by 7 bases, leaving 12 bases between them. For the CDR3, the DNA is TGTGCCAGCAGCTTAGATCCGGGGAGCCGTGAAAAACTGTTTTTT. It codes for CASSLDPGSREKLFF.

The V call is TRBV7-2, the J call TRBJ2-2; D ambiguous. From germline, CDR1 is SGHTA and CDR2 FQGNSA. V dropped 1 base and J dropped 4 bases, with 13 bases sitting between them. The CDR3 runs 16 residues. The DNA of the CDR3 is TGTGCCAGCAGCTTAGAATTGTGGTCGGCCACCGGGGAGCTGTTTTTT. Its translation is CASSLELWSATGELFF. The full variable domain, with the rest looked up from reference TRBV7-2 and TRBJ2-2, is GAGVSQSPSNKVTEKGKDVELRCDPISGHTALYWYRQSLGQGLEFLIYFQGNSAPDKSGLPSDRFSAERTGGSVSTLTIQRTQQEDSAVYLCASSLELWSATGELFFGEGSRLTVL.

This rearrangement joins TRBV6-1 to TRBJ1-6, with D perhaps TRBD1 (6 bases). Germline CDR1 is MNHNS and CDR2 is SASEGT. This CDR3 contains 17 residues. V lost 0 bases and J lost 7, with 16 bases in between. The CDR3 nucleotides read TGTGCCAGCAGTGAAGCGCTTCGGGGGGCTGGGAATTCACCCCTCCACTTT. Translation gives CASSEALRGAGNSPLHF.

This clonotype was recorded at least ten times. V and J are TRBV2 and TRBJ2-5; possibly TRBD1 for D (5 bases). CDR3 size: 14 residues. V lost 5 bases and J 1 base, leaving 11 bases between the germline ends. From germline, CDR1 is SNHLY and CDR2 FYNNEI. The DNA for the CDR3 is TGTGCCAGCAGTTCTCGACAGTTCCAAGAGACCCAGTACTTC. The encoded protein is CASSSRQFQETQYF.

The chain joins TRBV7-2 to TRBJ1-1, with TRBD1 identical over 7 bases. V lost 7 bases and J lost 8; bases outside the gene matches: 4. The germline V gene has CDR1 SGHTA and CDR2 FQGNSA. The CDR3 extends over 11 amino acids. The CDR3 loop reads CASTHRGEAFF. The CDR3 nucleotides read TGTGCCAGCACCCACAGGGGAGAAGCTTTCTTT.

This clonotype has a count of ten or more. J is TRBJ2-3 and V is TRBV7-9; D gene unclear. CDR1 and CDR2 from the germline V gene are SEHNR and FQNEAQ (reference sequence). The V and J ends lost 8 bases and 0 bases respectively, with 12 bases between them. The CDR3 is 14 amino acids. The DNA for the CDR3 is TGTGCCAGCGCCATCGGGCCAAGCACAGATACGCAGTATTTT. Encoded protein: CASAIGPSTDTQYF. The whole variable domain, filled in from reference TRBV7-9 and TRBJ2-3, reads DTGVSQNPRHKITKRGQNVTFRCDPISEHNRLYWYRQTLGQGPEFLTYFQNEAQLEKSRLLSDRFSAERPKGSFSTLEIQRTEQGDSAMYLCASAIGPSTDTQYFGPGTRLTVL.

This clonotype was seen at least ten times. A much larger clone differs from this one at a single base, so this may be a read error. The chain couples TRBV7-3 to TRBJ1-1, with D hard to call. The V end was cut by 2 bases, the J end by 1 base, with 5 bases between. Germline V gives CDR1 SGHTA, CDR2 FQGTGA. The CDR3 runs to 13 residues. In nucleotides, the CDR3 is TGTGCCAGCAGCTTACATGGGAACACTGAAGCTTTCTTT. Its protein product is CASSLHGNTEAFF. Drawing the rest from reference TRBV7-3 and TRBJ1-1, the complete variable domain is GAGVSQTPSNKVTEKGKYVELRCDPISGHTALYWYRQSLGQGPEFLIYFQGTGAADDSGLPNDRFFAVRPEGSVSTLKIQRTERGDSAVYLCASSLHGNTEAFFGQGTRLTVV.

This clonotype was observed many times. This chain uses TRBV2 with TRBJ2-7; 8 bases are shared with TRBD1. Germline trimming cut 6 bases from V and 6 bases from J; bases unmatched to any gene: 7. The CDR3 runs to 13 residues. CDR1 SNHLY and CDR2 FYNNEI come from the germline V gene. CDR3 in amino acids: CASSGQGPPEQYF. The CDR3 DNA follows: TGTGCCAGCAGCGGACAGGGTCCCCCCGAGCAGTACTTC.

This clonotype has only a few counts. The chain uses TRBV19 and TRBJ2-3, with no clear D. CDR3 length equals 12 residues. Germline values: CDR1 LNHDA, CDR2 SQIVND (reference sequence). V dropped 3 bases and J dropped 6 bases, with 7 bases sitting between them. The CDR3 nucleotides read TGTGCCAGTAGTATTGTACGTGATACGCAGTATTTT. Protein sequence: CASSIVRDTQYF. The variable domain in full, completed from reference TRBV19 and TRBJ2-3, reads DGGITQSPKYLFRKEGQNVTLSCEQNLNHDAMYWYRQDPGQGLRLIYYSQIVNDFQKGDIAEGYSVSREKKESFPLTVTSAQKNPTAFYLCASSIVRDTQYFGPGTRLTVL.

This clonotype was counted at least ten times. Here the CDR3 reads CASSPIQGAGEQYF. The CDR3 nucleotides read TGTGCCAGCTCACCAATACAGGGGGCGGGAGAGCAGTACTTC. The chain has TRBV18 and TRBJ2-7; 9 bases align to TRBD1. Trimming at V came to 2 bases and at J to 7 bases, leaving 6 bases not matched to a gene. The CDR3 is made up of 14 amino acids. The germline CDR1 and CDR2 sequences are KGHSH and LQKENI.

This clonotype appeared many times. This chain links TRBV7-2 with TRBJ2-1; D is undetermined. The length of the CDR3 is 15 residues. Germline-derived CDR1 and CDR2 are SGHTA and FQGNSA. Between the trimmed V and J ends, which lost 1 base and 6 bases, there was a span of 13 bases. The CDR3 bases are TGTGCCAGCAGCTTAGGCCCCCTAGGTCGCAATGAGCAGTTCTTC. Translation gives CASSLGPLGRNEQFF.

The chain joins TRBV4-2 to TRBJ2-5; 10 bases line up with TRBD2. The CDR3 has 17 residues. The junction had 8 bases not matched to a gene; V was cut back by 2 bases and J by 2 bases. CDR1 LGHNA and CDR2 YNFKEQ come from the germline V gene. The CDR3 spells CASSQTLAGEGQETQYF. In DNA, the CDR3 is TGTGCCAGCAGCCAAACCCTAGCGGGAGAGGGTCAAGAGACCCAGTACTTC.

This rearrangement joins TRBV29-1 to TRBJ2-1; a weak D match, TRBD2 (5 bases). Germline assignment: CDR1 SQVTM and CDR2 ANQGSEA. The CDR3 covers 13 residues. Trimming pared 7 bases from V and 1 base from J, leaving 11 bases between. CDR3 region: CSAVRESYNEQFF. CDR3 in DNA: TGCAGCGCTGTTCGGGAATCCTACAATGAGCAGTTCTTC.

This clonotype was counted between two and nine times. The genes are TRBV9 and TRBJ2-7, with 10 positions matching TRBD1. The CDR3 runs 15 residues. Germline V gene sequence: CDR1 SGDLS, CDR2 YYNGEE. V lost 3 bases, J lost 4 bases, and 7 bases stayed unmatched. CDR3 region: CASSGPGQGIYEQYF. The CDR3 DNA sequence: TGTGCCAGCAGCGGACCGGGACAGGGGATTTACGAGCAGTACTTC.

The rearrangement links TRBV19 to TRBJ2-2; tentative D call: TRBD2 (5 bases). V was clipped by 3 bases and J by 0 bases, with 11 bases between them. The CDR3 is made up of 16 amino acids. The germline CDR1 and CDR2 sequences are LNHDA and SQIVND (reference sequence). CDR3 DNA sequence: TGTGCCAGTAGTATTTTTGCTAGCCCGAACACCGGGGAGCTGTTTTTT. The encoded protein is CASSIFASPNTGELFF.

J is TRBJ2-4 and V is TRBV19; D might be TRBD1 (6 bases). Trimming took off 6 bases at V and 6 bases at J, with 12 bases between the two ends. CDR1 is LNHDA and CDR2 is SQIVND in the germline V gene (reference sequence). The CDR3 is made up of 13 amino acids. DNA of the CDR3: TGTGCCAGTAGCCGGACAGTTAGAAACATTCAGTACTTC. This translates into CASSRTVRNIQYF. Filled out from reference TRBV19 and TRBJ2-4, the complete variable domain reads DGGITQSPKYLFRKEGQNVTLSCEQNLNHDAMYWYRQDPGQGLRLIYYSQIVNDFQKGDIAEGYSVSREKKESFPLTVTSAQKNPTAFYLCASSRTVRNIQYFGAGTRLSVL.

The sample holds many counts of this clonotype. V is TRBV28 and J is TRBJ1-2; perhaps TRBD1 as D (5 bases). Germline assignment: CDR1 MDHEN and CDR2 SYDVKM. V shed 6 bases and J shed 8 bases, with 19 bases lying between them. The CDR3 spans 14 residues. CDR3 loop: CASRSGTDLGGYTF. CDR3 nucleotide sequence: TGTGCCAGCAGATCCGGGACGGATCTGGGGGGCTACACCTTC.

This clonotype has at least ten counts. The gene calls are TRBV7-3 and TRBJ2-1; tentative D call: TRBD2 (6 bases). Per the germline V gene, CDR1 is SGHTA and CDR2 is FQGTGA. V lost 5 bases and J lost 7, with 15 bases in between. CDR3 length: 14 residues. The CDR3 DNA reads TGTGCCAGCAGCATGGCCGGGACTCTAAATGAGCAGTTCTTC. As protein: CASSMAGTLNEQFF.